Following are 27 T cell receptor beta chains from one sample sequenced in a study of blood T cell repertoires in COVID-19. Assay: immunoSEQ multiplex PCR; the TCRdb copy retains only in-frame clones and omits some. Of 270,000 or so clones listed, 88% are singletons. Sequenced: PBMCs or T cells enriched from blood (not recorded which). All receptors come from a woman aged 35 to 49 with acute COVID-19.

The chain recombines TRBV2 with TRBJ2-7, with 7 bases aligning to TRBD1. CDR1 SNHLY and CDR2 FYNNEI come from the germline V gene. The CDR3 has 19 residues. V shed 6 bases and J 2 bases; nucleotides not matched to a gene: 22. The CDR3: CASRPNWGQFSRNTYEQYF. CDR3 bases: TGTGCCAGCAGGCCGAACTGGGGACAGTTCTCCAGAAACACCTACGAGCAGTACTTC. The whole variable domain, filled in from reference TRBV2 and TRBJ2-7, reads EPEVTQTPSHQVTQMGQEVILRCVPISNHLYFYWYRQILGQKVEFLVSFYNNEISEKSEIFDDQFSVERPDGSNFTLKIRSTKLEDSAMYFCASRPNWGQFSRNTYEQYFGPGTRLTVT.

This clone was seen a single time. This chain links TRBV18 with TRBJ1-1; D ambiguous. Looked up from germline, CDR1 is KGHSH and CDR2 is LQKENI. The length of the CDR3 is 15 residues. V was shortened by 1 base and J by 4 bases, with 13 bases between the two germline ends. The CDR3 bases are TGTGCCAGCTCACCACAAGGTAGGGAGGGCACTGAAGCTTTCTTT. Protein product: CASSPQGREGTEAFF.

The V call is TRBV7-9, the J call TRBJ1-2, with 8 bases identical to TRBD1. The CDR3 is 14 residues long. Per germline, CDR1 SEHNR and CDR2 FQNEAQ (reference sequence). J gave up 6 bases and V 0 bases, and 3 bases lay outside the gene matches. CDR3 amino acids: CASSLATGENGYTF. The DNA for the CDR3 is TGTGCCAGCAGCTTAGCGACAGGGGAGAATGGCTACACCTTC.

The V and J genes are TRBV18 and TRBJ1-2; no firm D call. There are 13 residues in the CDR3. Trimming stripped 3 bases from V and 4 bases from J, with 9 bases between. Germline assignment: CDR1 KGHSH and CDR2 LQKENI. In nucleotides, the CDR3 is TGTGCCAGCTCACCTCCTGGGAGCTATGGCTACACCTTC. It codes for CASSPPGSYGYTF.

The rearrangement uses TRBV5-6 and TRBJ1-2; 8 nucleotides align to TRBD1. This CDR3 has 12 residues. The V segment lost 4 bases and the J segment 7 bases; nucleotides outside the gene matches: 3. CDR1 and CDR2 from the germline V gene are SGHDT and YYEEEE. The DNA for the CDR3 is TGTGCCAGCAGCACGACAGGGGTTGGCTACACCTTC. This translates into CASSTTGVGYTF.

The genes are TRBV11-3 and TRBJ2-5; maybe TRBD1 (5 bases). The length of the CDR3 is 14 residues. V was clipped by 5 bases and J by 4 bases, with 14 bases between them. CDR1 and CDR2 from the germline V gene are SGHNT and YENEEA. The CDR3 DNA follows: TGTGCCAGCAGCAATCCTAGGGGTTTAGAGACCCAGTACTTC. Translated, it gives CASSNPRGLETQYF.

The genes are TRBV5-4 and TRBJ1-6; TRBD1 is a possible D gene (5 bases). The length of the CDR3 is 15 residues. Germline CDR1 is SGHNT and CDR2 is YYREEE (reference sequence). Trimming stripped 3 bases from V and 6 bases from J, with 13 bases between. CDR3 sequence: CASSSITGVNSPLHF. In DNA form, the CDR3 reads TGTGCCAGCAGCTCAATTACAGGCGTTAATTCACCCCTCCACTTT.

This clone has just one count. J is TRBJ1-5 and V is TRBV4-1; D is unresolved. The germline CDR1 and CDR2 sequences are MGHRA and YSYEKL. The CDR3 contains 13 residues. Trimming took off 3 bases at V and 4 bases at J, with 7 bases between the two ends. The CDR3 is CASSQALNQPQHF. DNA for the CDR3: TGCGCCAGCAGCCAGGCTTTAAATCAGCCCCAGCATTTT.

This clone was picked up one time. The chain joins TRBV27 to TRBJ1-5, with D uncertain. Germline V gene sequence: CDR1 MNHEY, CDR2 SMNVEV (reference sequence). With 3 bases removed from V and 9 bases from J, the gap between germline ends came to 21 bases. The CDR3 contains 16 residues. The CDR3 region has the DNA TGTGCCAGCAGTTTGCTGGGCGCTTTTGGGAGTGGGCCCCAGCATTTT. Its protein product is CASSLLGAFGSGPQHF.

This chain connects TRBV19 to TRBJ1-1; possible D gene TRBD1, 6 bases. The CDR3 consists of 14 residues. V lost 6 bases, J lost 4 bases, and 15 bases lay in between. In germline, CDR1 is LNHDA, CDR2 SQIVND (reference sequence). The CDR3 reads CASSYREWSTEAFF. The CDR3 DNA follows: TGTGCCAGTAGCTACAGGGAGTGGAGCACTGAAGCTTTCTTT.

This clone was seen a single time. The V gene is TRBV19, the J gene TRBJ1-5, with 8 bases that match TRBD1. The CDR3 runs to 12 residues. The trim removed 8 bases at V and 6 bases at J, leaving 3 bases unmatched. Per germline, CDR1 LNHDA and CDR2 SQIVND (reference sequence). The CDR3 sequence: CASGQGLQPQHF. In DNA form, the CDR3 reads TGTGCCAGTGGACAGGGCCTTCAGCCCCAGCATTTT.

This chain links TRBV16 with TRBJ1-3, with TRBD1 identical over 7 bases. The trim removed 0 bases at V and 4 bases at J, leaving 3 bases unmatched. The CDR3 loop spans 15 amino acids. CDR1 KGHSY and CDR2 FQNENV come from the germline V gene. The CDR3 protein is CASSQSLGQGNTIYF. The CDR3, as DNA: TGTGCCAGCAGCCAATCGTTGGGACAGGGAAACACCATATATTTT.

The J gene is TRBJ2-3, the V gene TRBV5-1; possibly TRBD2 for D (5 bases). This CDR3 is built from 16 residues. Germline CDR1 reads SGHRS; CDR2 reads YFSETQ. V was cut by 4 bases and J by 2 bases, with 17 bases left in between. The CDR3 sequence is CASSPAVDGVTDTQYF. The CDR3 region has the DNA TGCGCCAGCAGCCCGGCTGTCGACGGGGTCACAGATACGCAGTATTTT.

The V and J genes are TRBV15 and TRBJ2-7, with 8 positions matching TRBD1. The CDR3 length is 14 residues. J lost 8 bases, V lost 5 bases, and 11 bases had no gene match. CDR1 and CDR2 from the germline V gene are LNHNV and YYDKDF (reference sequence). Here the CDR3 reads CATSGTGVLGKQYF. Written as DNA, the CDR3 is TGTGCCACCAGCGGGACAGGCGTCTTGGGGAAGCAGTACTTC.

V usage is TRBV27 and J usage is TRBJ1-1; 11 nucleotides match TRBD1. V trimming: 3 bases; J trimming: 5 bases; junction bases outside the gene matches: 5. The CDR3 runs to 15 residues. Germline V gene sequence: CDR1 MNHEY, CDR2 SMNVEV (reference sequence). The CDR3 loop is CASSLGTGGRTEAFF. CDR3 nucleotides: TGTGCCAGCAGTTTGGGGACAGGGGGGAGGACTGAAGCTTTCTTT.

V and J are TRBV9 and TRBJ2-1; no definite D call. The CDR3 has 15 residues. Per the germline V gene, CDR1 is SGDLS and CDR2 is YYNGEE. The germline V and J ends were trimmed by 0 bases and 2 bases, with 9 bases remaining between them. CDR3 coding DNA: TGTGCCAGCAGCGTAGTGGCAGGTGCCTACAATGAGCAGTTCTTC. It encodes CASSVVAGAYNEQFF. Filled out from reference TRBV9 and TRBJ2-1, the complete variable domain reads DSGVTQTPKHLITATGQRVTLRCSPRSGDLSVYWYQQSLDQGLQFLIQYYNGEERAKGNILERFSAQQFPDLHSELNLSSLELGDSALYFCASSVVAGAYNEQFFGPGTRLTVL.

The chain has TRBV28 and TRBJ1-5, with D hard to call. The germline V and J ends were trimmed by 2 bases and 2 bases, with 19 bases remaining between them. The CDR3 covers 18 residues. CDR1 is MDHEN, CDR2 SYDVKM, per germline. The CDR3 protein is CASSLERQVPIGNQPQHF. CDR3 nucleotides: TGTGCCAGCAGTTTAGAAAGGCAGGTACCCATAGGCAATCAGCCCCAGCATTTT.

This clone was found once. The chain combines TRBV7-9 with TRBJ1-1; D perhaps matches TRBD1 (5 bases). CDR3 length: 14 residues. Deletions cut 1 base from V and 7 bases from J, with 13 bases between. Germline V gives CDR1 SEHNR, CDR2 FQNEAQ (reference sequence). Here the CDR3 reads CASSLGTRRNEAFF. The CDR3 coding sequence is TGTGCCAGCAGCTTAGGGACACGAAGAAATGAAGCTTTCTTT. The complete variable domain, with remaining parts taken from reference TRBV7-9 and TRBJ1-1, reads DTGVSQNPRHKITKRGQNVTFRCDPISEHNRLYWYRQTLGQGPEFLTYFQNEAQLEKSRLLSDRFSAERPKGSFSTLEIQRTEQGDSAMYLCASSLGTRRNEAFFGQGTRLTVV.

This CDR3 reads CASSQLIRGPMNSPLHF. The CDR3 DNA is TGTGCCAGCAGCCAATTAATCAGGGGCCCAATGAATTCACCCCTCCACTTT. The rearrangement uses TRBV3-1 (or the pseudogene TRBV3-2) and TRBJ1-6; maybe TRBD1 (6 bases). Germline CDR1 and CDR2: LGHDT and YNNKEL (reference sequence). This CDR3 contains 17 residues. Trimming pared 2 bases from V and 7 bases from J, leaving 18 bases between.

The J gene is TRBJ1-1, the V gene TRBV2; the D gene is possibly TRBD1 (6 bases). Trimming took 7 bases from V and 5 from J, leaving 14 bases between them. Germline lookup yields CDR1 SNHLY and CDR2 FYNNEI. This CDR3 contains 13 residues. CDR3 nucleotide sequence: TGTGCCAGCAACACGGGAGGGGGGACTGAAGCTTTCTTT. Translated: CASNTGGGTEAFF. Full variable domain (rest looked up from reference TRBV2 and TRBJ1-1): EPEVTQTPSHQVTQMGQEVILRCVPISNHLYFYWYRQILGQKVEFLVSFYNNEISEKSEIFDDQFSVERPDGSNFTLKIRSTKLEDSAMYFCASNTGGGTEAFFGQGTRLTVV.

The chain couples TRBV29-1 to TRBJ2-1; 8 bases align to TRBD2. V trimming: 0 bases; J trimming: 7 bases; junction bases outside the gene matches: 23. The CDR3 extends over 20 amino acids. Germline V CDR1 and CDR2: SQVTM, ANQGSEA. CDR3 nucleotides: TGCAGCGTTGAAGATCTTCGGGCAAGGGGACTAGTTGGGAGAGGGAATGAGCAGTTCTTC. This encodes CSVEDLRARGLVGRGNEQFF.

The CDR3 loop is CSVEGHGQGVYNEQFF. CDR3 in DNA: TGCAGCGTTGAAGGGCACGGGCAGGGGGTATACAATGAGCAGTTCTTC. This chain connects TRBV29-1 to TRBJ2-1; 7 nucleotides match TRBD1. From germline, CDR1 is SQVTM and CDR2 ANQGSEA. J lost 4 bases, V lost 1 base, and 10 bases had no gene match. This CDR3 is built from 16 residues.

The chain combines TRBV6-5 with TRBJ2-5; a weak D match, TRBD1 (7 bases). The CDR3 totals 15 residues. Trimming left V 0 bases short and J 3 bases short, with 11 bases between. Germline-derived CDR1 and CDR2 are MNHEY and SVGAGI. The CDR3 region is CASSYSRDSKETQYF. The CDR3 DNA is TGTGCCAGCAGTTACTCGCGGGACAGCAAAGAGACCCAGTACTTC.

This clone occurred once. The chain joins TRBV13 to TRBJ1-5; 10 bases fit TRBD1. The CDR3 covers 17 residues. The V gene's germline CDR1 is PRHDT and CDR2 FYEKMQ (reference sequence). V lost 5 bases and J lost 2; bases outside the gene matches: 9. Here the CDR3 reads CASSMGQGYGGNQPQHF. DNA of the CDR3: TGTGCCAGCAGCATGGGACAGGGGTATGGGGGCAATCAGCCCCAGCATTTT. The variable domain in full, with the rest retrieved from reference TRBV13 and TRBJ1-5, is AAGVIQSPRHLIKEKRETATLKCYPIPRHDTVYWYQQGPGQDPQFLISFYEKMQSDKGSIPDRFSAQQFSDYHSELNMSSLELGDSALYFCASSMGQGYGGNQPQHFGDGTRLSIL.

V is TRBV3-1 (or the pseudogene TRBV3-2) and J is TRBJ1-1; TRBD1 matches at 8 bases. Germline V lookup: CDR1 LGHDT, CDR2 YNNKEL (reference sequence). This CDR3 is built from 13 residues. V lost 3 bases and J lost 5; bases outside the gene matches: 2. The CDR3 loop is CASSQTGETEAFF. The DNA for the CDR3 is TGTGCCAGCAGCCAGACAGGGGAAACTGAAGCTTTCTTT.

This clone appeared a single time. This chain uses TRBV24-1 with TRBJ1-1; 8 nucleotides match TRBD1. With 7 bases clipped from V and 4 bases from J, the junction kept 7 bases outside the gene matches. CDR1 is KGHDR, CDR2 SFDVKD, per germline. This CDR3 comprises 14 residues. CDR3 region: CATRTGQGSTEAFF. In nucleotides, the CDR3 is TGTGCCACCAGGACCGGACAGGGAAGCACTGAAGCTTTCTTT.

V and J are TRBV13 and TRBJ2-3; 7 positions agree with TRBD2. This CDR3 spans 16 amino acids. After removal of 3 bases from V and 3 bases from J, the junction contained 9 bases not matched to a gene. CDR1 and CDR2 from the germline V gene are PRHDT and FYEKMQ (reference sequence). CDR3 nucleotides: TGTGCCAGCAGCTTTTGGATGACTAGCCGAACAGATACGCAGTATTTT. It encodes CASSFWMTSRTDTQYF.